Below, 21 T cell receptor beta chains from the same sample are listed, as sequenced in a study of blood T cell repertoires in COVID-19. Assay used: immunoSEQ multiplex PCR; TCRdb lists only in-frame clones, some missing. The sample lists 35,000 to 50,000 clones; around 80% were seen once. Sequenced input: peripheral blood. These TCRs come from a woman at least 80 years old with acute or convalescent COVID-19.

This chain joins TRBV6-5 and TRBJ1-2; D is perhaps TRBD1 (5 bases). The V gene lost 5 bases and the J gene lost 8 bases, with 18 bases spanning the gap. The CDR3 has 14 amino acids. Germline values: CDR1 MNHEY, CDR2 SVGAGI. This CDR3 reads CASSPKGAVNGYTF. CDR3 DNA sequence: TGTGCCAGCAGTCCTAAAGGGGCGGTCAACGGCTACACCTTC.

The chain couples TRBV5-1 to TRBJ2-3, with a weak D call TRBD1 (6 bases). Germline CDR1 and CDR2: SGHRS and YFSETQ. Trimming shortened V by 0 bases and J by 3 bases, and 11 bases separated the two germline ends. The CDR3 loop spans 15 amino acids. The CDR3 region has the DNA TGCGCCAGCAGCTTGGCCGCAGGGGTAACAGATACGCAGTATTTT. It codes for CASSLAAGVTDTQYF.

The chain joins TRBV4-2 to TRBJ1-5, with 9 nucleotides matching TRBD1. This CDR3 comprises 17 residues. J gave up 3 bases and V 3 bases, and 9 bases lay outside the gene matches. Germline V gene data show CDR1 as LGHNA and CDR2 as YNFKEQ. As DNA, the CDR3 is TGTGCCAGCAGCCAGGGTGAACAGGGGGCAAACAATCAGCCCCAGCATTTT. This sequence encodes CASSQGEQGANNQPQHF.

The rearrangement uses TRBV10-3 and TRBJ1-3, with D uncertain. The V end was cut by 3 bases, the J end by 0 bases, with 12 bases between. This CDR3 region has 16 residues. Germline lookup yields CDR1 ENHRY and CDR2 SYGVKD. The DNA for the CDR3 is TGTGCCATCAGTGAATTTAGAGGTTTCTCTGGAAACACCATATATTTT. It yields the protein CAISEFRGFSGNTIYF.

In DNA, the CDR3 is TGTGCCAGCAGTTACTCATCGGCTGGAGGGCTGACTGAAGCTTTCTTT. It yields the protein CASSYSSAGGLTEAFF. The chain employs TRBV6-5 and TRBJ1-1; D uncertain. This CDR3 contains 16 residues. Trimming removed 0 bases from V and 5 bases from J, with 16 bases in between. Germline V gives CDR1 MNHEY, CDR2 SVGAGI.

This clone is medium-sized within its sample. The chain has TRBV18 and TRBJ1-5; no firm D call. The CDR3 totals 13 residues. V was shortened by 3 bases and J by 9 bases, with 12 bases between the two germline ends. Germline CDR1 KGHSH, CDR2 LQKENI. The CDR3 coding sequence is TGTGCCAGCTCACCTATATCTGGCCCGCCCCAGCATTTT. Translating it yields CASSPISGPPQHF.

The rearrangement joins TRBV2 to TRBJ1-2; a weak D match, TRBD1 (6 bases). Trimming shortened V by 6 bases and J by 13 bases, and 18 bases separated the two germline ends. The CDR3 spans 12 residues. Germline V CDR1 and CDR2: SNHLY, FYNNEI. CDR3 loop: CASRPWGGLGTF. CDR3 nucleotide sequence: TGTGCCAGCAGACCCTGGGGGGGGCTAGGCACCTTC.

The chain links TRBV4-1 to TRBJ2-7, with 7 bases matching TRBD2. CDR3 length: 15 amino acids. The V segment lost 5 bases and the J segment 2 bases; nucleotides outside the gene matches: 9. Germline V lookup: CDR1 MGHRA, CDR2 YSYEKL. The CDR3 nucleotides read TGCGCCAGCAGCTCTGACCCGGGGGGTGCCTACGAGCAGTACTTC. This translates into CASSSDPGGAYEQYF.

This clone has only a few counts. The rearrangement uses TRBV7-8 and TRBJ2-7, with TRBD2 matching 10 bases. Germline V gene data show CDR1 as SGHVS and CDR2 as FQNEAQ. J gave up 6 bases and V 5 bases, and 10 bases lay outside the gene matches. CDR3 size: 15 residues. CDR3 DNA: TGTGCCAGCAGCGAACGGGTAGCGGGGGGAGGCGAGCAGTACTTC. Its protein is CASSERVAGGGEQYF.

The gene calls are TRBV5-6 and TRBJ1-2, with 8 bases matching TRBD1. The CDR3 loop spans 17 amino acids. The germline gives CDR1 SGHDT, CDR2 YYEEEE. V lost 3 bases, J lost 7 bases, and 17 bases stayed unmatched. CDR3 loop: CASSSGGFTGGFFGYTF. CDR3 in DNA: TGTGCCAGCAGCTCGGGCGGGTTTACAGGGGGGTTCTTTGGCTACACCTTC.

The chain couples TRBV15 to TRBJ2-1; D gene unclear. Germline V CDR1 and CDR2: LNHNV, YYDKDF (reference sequence). This CDR3 has 14 amino acids. V dropped 8 bases and J dropped 0 bases, with 11 bases sitting between them. This CDR3 reads CATASFRSYNEQFF. The CDR3 DNA follows: TGTGCCACCGCGTCGTTTCGCTCCTACAATGAGCAGTTCTTC.

V is TRBV7-2 and J is TRBJ2-5; possibly TRBD2 for D (6 bases). CDR3 length: 16 residues. CDR1 is SGHTA, CDR2 FQGNSA, per germline. Trimming removed 0 bases at V and 9 bases at J, with 20 bases between. CDR3 sequence reads: CASSLARGVPTLAQYF. The CDR3 DNA reads TGTGCCAGCAGCTTAGCACGCGGGGTACCCACCTTGGCCCAGTACTTC.

The chain recombines TRBV7-2 with TRBJ1-3, with D unresolved. The CDR3 loop spans 14 amino acids. V was cut by 3 bases and J by 3 bases, with 9 bases left in between. Germline assignment: CDR1 SGHTA and CDR2 FQGNSA. Here the CDR3 DNA reads TGTGCCAGCAGCTTGAGCGTTAGTGGAAACACCATATATTTT. Protein product: CASSLSVSGNTIYF. The full variable domain, its missing parts supplied by reference TRBV7-2 and TRBJ1-3, is GAGVSQSPSNKVTEKGKDVELRCDPISGHTALYWYRQSLGQGLEFLIYFQGNSAPDKSGLPSDRFSAERTGGSVSTLTIQRTQQEDSAVYLCASSLSVSGNTIYFGEGSWLTVV.

The chain employs TRBV5-4 and TRBJ2-2, with 7 bases that match TRBD1. The CDR3 length is 15 residues. CDR1 and CDR2 from the germline V gene are SGHNT and YYREEE (reference sequence). V was pared by 5 bases and J by 6 bases, with 10 bases of the junction left unmatched. CDR3 protein: CASRGDSWSAGELFF. The CDR3 nucleotides are TGTGCCAGCAGAGGGGACAGTTGGTCCGCCGGGGAGCTGTTTTTT.

About this clone itself: Distinct nucleotide sequences in the sample also encode this CDR3. This chain joins TRBV14 and TRBJ1-6; unclear D gene. Between the trimmed V and J ends, which lost 3 bases and 7 bases, there was a span of 10 bases. The germline V gene encodes CDR1 SGHDN and CDR2 FVKESK. The CDR3 loop spans 14 amino acids. CDR3 nucleotides: TGTGCCAGCAGCCAGGGGAGGGAGAATTCACCCCTCCACTTT. Its translation is CASSQGRENSPLHF.

This clone is a singleton in its sample. The CDR3 sequence: CASSVPDRGPANYGYTF. In nucleotides, the CDR3 is TGTGCCAGCAGTGTACCGGACAGGGGGCCAGCTAACTATGGCTACACCTTC. This chain joins TRBV6-1 and TRBJ1-2, with 11 bases aligning to TRBD1. Trimming removed 4 bases from V and 0 bases from J; junction bases left unmatched: 7. CDR3 length: 17 residues. Germline V gene data show CDR1 as MNHNS and CDR2 as SASEGT.

The genes are TRBV10-3 and TRBJ1-1, with TRBD1 identical over 10 bases. V gave up 3 bases and J gave up 6 bases; unmatched junction bases: 7. The germline V gene encodes CDR1 ENHRY and CDR2 SYGVKD. The CDR3 runs 15 residues. The CDR3 is CAISDPTGGDPEAFF. The CDR3 DNA reads as TGTGCCATCAGTGATCCGACAGGGGGCGACCCTGAAGCTTTCTTT.

V gene TRBV18 combines with J gene TRBJ2-7; D possibly corresponds to TRBD2 (5 bases). The CDR3 totals 12 residues. The V end was cut by 3 bases, the J end by 7 bases, with 10 bases between. Germline V gives CDR1 KGHSH, CDR2 LQKENI. CDR3 loop: CASSPTSLEQYF. CDR3 sequence (DNA): TGTGCCAGCTCACCCACTAGTTTGGAGCAGTACTTC.

The rearrangement joins TRBV10-1 to TRBJ1-2; D is unresolved. This CDR3 comprises 12 residues. Germline loops: CDR1 WNHNN, CDR2 SYGVQD (reference sequence). Trimming removed 7 bases at V and 1 base at J, with 7 bases between. The CDR3 coding sequence is TGCGCCAGCAATGACATTAACTATGGCTACACCTTC. Amino acids: CASNDINYGYTF.

The rearrangement joins TRBV6-2 or TRBV6-3 to TRBJ1-5; D unresolved. Looked up from germline, CDR1 is MNHEY and CDR2 is SVGEGT. The CDR3 runs to 14 residues. Trimming cost V 2 bases and J 3 bases, with 8 bases left between them. CDR3 nucleotide sequence: TGTGCCAGCAGTTACGGCAGTCCCAATCAGCCCCAGCATTTT. This sequence encodes CASSYGSPNQPQHF.

The chain uses TRBV11-2 and TRBJ2-5; 10 nucleotides align to TRBD2. The CDR3 totals 16 residues. J was trimmed by 4 bases and V by 5 bases; bases with no gene match: 10. The germline V gene encodes CDR1 SGHAT and CDR2 FQNNGV. The CDR3 DNA sequence: TGTGCCAGCAGCCGTGGTCTAGCGGGGGAGGGAGAGACCCAGTACTTC. It is translated as CASSRGLAGEGETQYF.